The next 22 T cell receptor beta chains were all read from a single sample in a study of liver allograft versus peripheral blood T cells. About the research overall: Graft-liver T cell receptor repertoires were compared against recipient peripheral blood repertoires.

One entry per CDR3 protein, called by TCRdb with MiXCR from the reads. The sample holds some 3,400 distinct CDR3 sequences, more than 15% seen once. These receptors were collected from a human patient who had a liver transplant. These T cells may partly come from the graft donor.

With respect to this clonotype: One junction end disagrees with the germline gene, perhaps due to a read error. The rearrangement joins TRBV7-2 to TRBJ2-7; D unclear. Per the germline V gene, CDR1 is SGHTA and CDR2 is FQGNSA. The CDR3 is 14 residues long. The CDR3 region is CVSSLSAAMGEQYF. DNA for the CDR3: TGTGTCAGCAGCTTGTCGGCGGCGATGGGGGAGCAGTACTTC.

This chain uses TRBV7-9 with TRBJ1-1; 7 bases map to TRBD1. V shed 8 bases and J 0 bases; nucleotides not matched to a gene: 3. Germline loops: CDR1 SEHNR, CDR2 FQNEAQ (reference sequence). This CDR3 region has 13 residues. For the CDR3, the DNA is TGTGCCAGCGGGGACAGCATGAACACTGAAGCTTTCTTT. The encoded protein is CASGDSMNTEAFF.

Sample share makes this clonotype medium-sized (0.01 to 0.1%). This chain joins TRBV19 and TRBJ1-5, with TRBD1 as a possible D gene (6 bases). The CDR3 is made up of 16 amino acids. The V gene lost 5 bases and the J gene lost 7 bases, with 21 bases spanning the gap. From germline, CDR1 is LNHDA and CDR2 SQIVND (reference sequence). The CDR3 DNA reads as TGTGCCAGTAGTCTCCGGGGAGTCAGGGGTGGGCAGCCCCAGCATTTT. Protein product: CASSLRGVRGGQPQHF.

Judged by abundance, this clonotype is medium-sized (0.01 to 0.1%). J is TRBJ1-2 and V is TRBV28; D gene ambiguous. V was cut by 2 bases and J by 3 bases, with 7 bases left in between. The germline CDR1 and CDR2 sequences are MDHEN and SYDVKM. The CDR3 is 13 residues long. The DNA for the CDR3 is TGTGCCAGCAGTTTAGGGCAGTACTATGGCTACACCTTC. Amino acid sequence: CASSLGQYYGYTF.

This clonotype counts as medium-sized. J is TRBJ2-7 and V is TRBV6-6, with 10 bases that match TRBD2. V gave up 4 bases and J gave up 3 bases; unmatched junction bases: 9. Germline values: CDR1 MNHNY, CDR2 SVGAGI (reference sequence). The CDR3 totals 16 residues. The CDR3 DNA follows: TGTGCCAGCAGTTGGACCGGGACTAGCGTAAACTACGAGCAGTACGTC. This sequence encodes CASSWTGTSVNYEQYV.

In its sample, this clonotype is medium-sized. The chain carries TRBV6-2 or TRBV6-3 and TRBJ2-7, with TRBD2 as a possible D gene (6 bases). The CDR3 totals 15 residues. Germline-derived CDR1 and CDR2 are MNHEY and SVGEGT. V was pared by 7 bases and J by 0 bases, with 16 bases between. The CDR3 coding sequence is TGTGCCAGCACTACTCCGGGACTGTCCTCCTACGAGCAGTACTTC. Amino acid sequence: CASTTPGLSSYEQYF.

This clonotype is medium-sized. The chain recombines TRBV12-3 or TRBV12-4 with TRBJ1-1; the D is unclear. Trimming stripped 7 bases from V and 8 bases from J, with 11 bases between. The CDR3 consists of 11 residues. This CDR3 reads CASTPQVEAFF. CDR3 nucleotide sequence: TGTGCCAGCACCCCCCAGGTAGAAGCTTTCTTT.

CDR3 coding DNA: TGTGCCAGCAGCCTTACTAGCGGGGGGTTGAATGAGCAGTTCTTC. Translating gives CASSLTSGGLNEQFF. V usage is TRBV7-2 and J usage is TRBJ2-7; TRBD2 matches 12 bases. Gene TRBJ2-1 matches the end of the DNA better, so the J call may be wrong. This CDR3 spans 15 amino acids. CDR1 is SGHTA, CDR2 FQGNSA, per germline.

This clonotype is classed as medium-sized. This chain connects TRBV6-2 or TRBV6-3 to TRBJ2-1; 8 positions agree with TRBD2. V gave up 3 bases and J gave up 4 bases; unmatched junction bases: 11. The CDR3 totals 17 residues. Germline loops: CDR1 MNHEY, CDR2 SVGEGT. The CDR3: CASSYADSGVRYNEQFF. The CDR3 nucleotides read TGTGCCAGCAGTTATGCTGATAGCGGGGTGAGATACAATGAGCAGTTCTTC.

Within the sample, this clonotype is medium-sized (0.01 to 0.1%). The chain has TRBV20-1 and TRBJ1-6, with 8 bases that match TRBD1. The V gene's germline CDR1 is DFQATT and CDR2 SNEGSKA (reference sequence). The CDR3 is 16 amino acids. V shed 2 bases and J 6 bases; nucleotides not matched to a gene: 9. The DNA of the CDR3 is TGCAGTGCTAGATCCGGGACAGGAGCCACTAATTCACCCCTCCACTTT. Amino acid sequence: CSARSGTGATNSPLHF.

In its sample, this clonotype ranks as medium-sized. The chain is built from TRBV29-1 and TRBJ1-2; D call uncertain. Looked up from germline, CDR1 is SQVTM and CDR2 is ANQGSEA. V was shortened by 3 bases and J by 8 bases, with 16 bases between the two germline ends. The CDR3 has 13 residues. CDR3 sequence (DNA): TGCAGCGTTGATAGGATTTTGGTGAAAGGCTACACCTTC. This encodes CSVDRILVKGYTF.

This chain uses TRBV7-9 with TRBJ2-7; TRBD1 is a possible D gene (5 bases). The V end was cut by 5 bases, the J end by 5 bases, with 16 bases between. This CDR3 has 14 residues. Germline V gives CDR1 SEHNR, CDR2 FQNEAQ (reference sequence). The CDR3 nucleotides read TGTGCCAGCAGCGACTTGTTTAGGGGTCACGAGCAGTACTTC. This codes for CASSDLFRGHEQYF.

With regard to this clonotype: A much bigger clone sits one base away, suggesting this may be a read error. The chain links TRBV6-2 or TRBV6-3 to TRBJ1-2; D gene unclear. The CDR3 spans 12 residues. Trimming pared 6 bases from V and 8 bases from J, leaving 13 bases between. Germline CDR1 MNHEY, CDR2 SVGEGT. CDR3: CASRVGDRGYTF. The DNA for the CDR3 is TGTGCCAGCAGGGTCGGCGACCGGGGCTACACCTTC.

Sample share makes this clonotype medium-sized (0.01 to 0.1%). This chain links TRBV6-1 with TRBJ1-3, with D uncertain. Trimming took off 11 bases at V and 1 base at J, with 12 bases between the two ends. This CDR3 contains 13 residues. Germline-derived CDR1 and CDR2 are MNHNS and SASEGT. Written as DNA, the CDR3 is TGTGCCCTGTGGGGTAGGTCTGGAAACACCATATATTTT. Protein sequence: CALWGRSGNTIYF.

This clonotype counts as medium-sized. This chain connects TRBV6-1 to TRBJ1-2; 7 bases are a match to TRBD1. CDR1 is MNHNS, CDR2 SASEGT, per germline. The CDR3 is 13 residues long. The J segment lost 0 bases and the V segment lost 6 bases, leaving 1 base of the junction unmatched. CDR3 amino acids: CASSGTANYGYTF. The CDR3, as DNA: TGTGCCAGCAGCGGGACAGCTAACTATGGCTACACCTTC.

Only a few counts were recorded for this clonotype. This rearrangement joins TRBV24-1 to TRBJ2-2, with 11 bases aligning to TRBD1. Trimming removed 7 bases from V and 2 bases from J; junction bases left unmatched: 5. The CDR3 is 16 amino acids. The germline CDR1 and CDR2 sequences are KGHDR and SFDVKD. The CDR3 sequence is CATSGGTGGNTGELFF. CDR3 in DNA: TGTGCCACCAGCGGAGGGACAGGGGGAAACACCGGGGAGCTGTTTTTT.

This clonotype is categorized as medium-sized (0.01 to 0.1%). This chain joins TRBV10-3 and TRBJ1-1; TRBD1 is a possible D gene (5 bases). The germline CDR1 and CDR2 sequences are ENHRY and SYGVKD. Trimming stripped 10 bases from V and 1 base from J, with 13 bases between. This CDR3 is built from 13 residues. The CDR3 protein is CATAGRENTEAFF. In DNA form, the CDR3 reads TGTGCCACGGCAGGGAGGGAGAACACTGAAGCTTTCTTT.

In its sample, this clonotype ranks as medium-sized. CDR3: CSADSHVNTEAFF. The CDR3 bases are TGCAGTGCGGACTCCCACGTGAACACTGAAGCTTTCTTT. This chain uses TRBV20-1 with TRBJ1-1; D is uncertain. The CDR3 totals 13 residues. Germline loops: CDR1 DFQATT, CDR2 SNEGSKA (reference sequence). V was shortened by 6 bases and J by 0 bases, with 11 bases between the two germline ends.

The chain recombines TRBV12-3 or TRBV12-4 with TRBJ2-1, with TRBD1 as a possible D gene (5 bases). The V end lost 3 bases, the J end lost 12 bases, and 12 bases lay between the germline ends. The CDR3 is 12 residues long. CDR3 in DNA: TGTGCCAGCAGTTTCAGGGTAGGTGTGCAGTTCTTC. This codes for CASSFRVGVQFF.

This clonotype is medium-sized by share. V usage is TRBV5-6 and J usage is TRBJ1-3; the match to TRBD1 covers 7 bases. The CDR3 extends over 13 amino acids. The V segment lost 2 bases and the J segment 6 bases; nucleotides outside the gene matches: 2. Per germline, CDR1 SGHDT and CDR2 YYEEEE. This chain's CDR3 is CASSFQGVNTIYF. CDR3 sequence (DNA): TGTGCCAGCAGCTTTCAGGGGGTAAACACCATATATTTT.

This clonotype is labeled medium-sized (0.01 to 0.1%). The V gene is TRBV27, the J gene TRBJ1-2; TRBD1 matches 9 bases. Germline V gives CDR1 MNHEY, CDR2 SMNVEV (reference sequence). The CDR3 loop spans 12 amino acids. V shed 8 bases, J shed 5 bases, and the junction held 3 bases outside the gene matches. CDR3 loop: CASSGQGYGYTF. CDR3 coding DNA: TGTGCCAGCTCGGGACAGGGTTATGGCTACACCTTC.

Ten or more counts support this clonotype. CDR3 region: CASSFRGGGNTIYF. CDR3 DNA: TGTGCCAGCAGTTTTCGGGGGGGCGGAAACACCATATATTTT. V usage is TRBV12-3 or TRBV12-4 and J usage is TRBJ1-3; possible D gene TRBD1, 6 bases. The CDR3 contains 14 residues. Trimming shortened V by 3 bases and J by 4 bases, and 10 bases separated the two germline ends.